The rows below give T cell receptor beta chains drawn from one sample of a study of T cells in Graves' hyperthyroidism and ophthalmopathy. In TCRdb, the multiplex PCR reads were re-called with MiXCR into one record per CDR3 protein. The sample lists hundreds of thousands of distinct CDR3 sequences, 15% to 20% occurring once. The material sequenced was blood. The receptors shown here come from a woman in her twenties or thirties with Graves' hyperthyroidism. Each CDR3 is given with its conserved first and last residue. A D gene is named only where the DNA matches it firmly. Clone size appears in some rows only: once, few, many, or a class for an expanded clone.

size,J,V,D,DNA,CDR3
many,TRBJ2-7,TRBV4-3,-,TGCGCCAGCAGCCAAGATTGGGGTACTAGCTCCTACGAGCAGTACTTC,CASSQDWGTSSYEQYF
few,TRBJ2-5,TRBV27,-,TGTGCCAGCACTATCCAAACGAAGGGCGATAACCTAGGGGAGACCCAGTACTTC,CASTIQTKGDNLGETQYF
many,TRBJ2-7,TRBV6-1,TRBD2,TGTGCCAGCAACCCAGTACTAGCGGGACTCTACGAGCAGTACTTC,CASNPVLAGLYEQYF
-,TRBJ2-2,TRBV15,-,TGTGCCACCAGCAGAGATTCAGTCGGGGAGCTGTTTTTT,CATSRDSVGELFF
few,TRBJ2-1,TRBV24-1,TRBD2,TGTGCCACCAGTGATTTGTCTAGCGGGAGAATTTACAATGAGCAGTTCTTC,CATSDLSSGRIYNEQFF
many,TRBJ1-1,TRBV18,-,TGTGCCAGCTCACCAAACGGGGGCACTGAAGCTTTCTTT,CASSPNGGTEAFF
-,TRBJ1-4,TRBV20-1,TRBD1,TGCAGTGCGCGAATGACAGGGGGCGCTGAAAAACTGTTTTTT,CSARMTGGAEKLFF
few,TRBJ2-7,TRBV7-3,TRBD2,TGTGCCAGCAGTGGACTAGCGGGAGACGAGCAGTACTTC,CASSGLAGDEQYF
many,TRBJ2-5,TRBV12-3/TRBV12-4,TRBD2,TGTGCCAGCAGTTTGCTAGCGGGAGGTGGCGAGACCCAGTACTTC,CASSLLAGGGETQYF
many,TRBJ2-3,TRBV30,TRBD2,TGTGCCTACCGACTAGCGGGAGGGGCAGATACGCAGTATTTT,CAYRLAGGADTQYF
-,TRBJ1-2,TRBV10-3,-,TGTGCCATCAGTGAGATGGGGGACTCCCGCCGGTTTGGGGATGGCTACACCTTC,CAISEMGDSRRFGDGYTF
few,TRBJ1-3,TRBV5-6,-,TGTGCCAGCAGCACGACGAGGGACTCTGGAAACACCATATATTTT,CASSTTRDSGNTIYF
few,TRBJ1-4,TRBV18,-,TGTGCCAACTCAATCCTCCGGGACACAAATGAAAAACTGTTTTTT,CANSILRDTNEKLFF
many,TRBJ2-7,TRBV10-3,TRBD2,TGTGCCATCAGTGTAGGGCTAGCGGGACTCGACGAGCAGTACTTC,CAISVGLAGLDEQYF
many,TRBJ2-1,TRBV28,-,TGTGCCAGCAGTTTGTGGGGGGATGAGCAGTTCTTC,CASSLWGDEQFF
few,TRBJ2-4,TRBV9,-,TGTGCCAGCAGCGCCTCAGGGAACATTCAGTACTTC,CASSASGNIQYF
few,TRBJ1-2,TRBV7-9,-,TGTGCCAGCACCGTAGACACGTTGTATGGCTACACCTTC,CASTVDTLYGYTF